This is a list of T cell receptor beta chains from one sample in a study of T cells expressing NK-cell markers. TCRdb reprocessed the 5' RACE reads and keeps a single row for each CDR3 protein, giving no DNA. Across more than 400,000 distinct CDR3 sequences, the top ten clones capture 6% to 9.5% of the sample. Sequencing was performed on blood T cells: a sorted CD56 or NKG2C T cell subset, CD4+ or CD8+ T cells, or bulk PBMC T cells (not recorded which). The receptors were gathered from a woman aged 18-70 years in good health. The CDR3 runs from the conserved cysteine through the conserved F or W. The order of the fields is CDR3 length, V gene, J gene, CDR3 protein.

14	TRBV6-5	TRBJ2-6	CASSYGSTVNVLTF
15	TRBV7-2	TRBJ2-7	CASSLRGKLGTEQYF
15	TRBV4-3	TRBJ2-1	CASSQEGGTNNEQFF
11	TRBV12-3/TRBV12-4	TRBJ2-1	CASSPLGEQFF
18	TRBV3-1	TRBJ1-4	CASSQVFSGGESNEKLFF
13	TRBV10-3	TRBJ2-1	CAISESDGTDSNF
17	TRBV7-8	TRBJ2-3	CASSWGTGRAGSDTQYF
13	TRBV14	TRBJ2-2	CASSQSPPGELFF
13	TRBV2	TRBJ2-2	CASSWTVTGELFF
14	TRBV9	TRBJ1-2	CASSPGVGATGYTF
15	TRBV5-4	TRBJ2-7	CASRDLAGPAYEQYF
12	TRBV12-3/TRBV12-4	TRBJ2-3	CASSLLLAGQYF
16	TRBV6-2/TRBV6-3	TRBJ2-2	CASSYSVSGNTGELFF
13	TRBV7-9	TRBJ2-1	CASSLDIYNEQFF
14	TRBV5-1	TRBJ1-6	CASSSAPPNSPLHF
13	TRBV18	TRBJ2-4	CASSRDVENIQYF
14	TRBV30	TRBJ2-7	CAWSALSGPYEQYF
14	TRBV20-1	TRBJ2-7	CSAREGDRGREQYF
13	TRBV5-1	TRBJ1-1	CASSLVTDTEAFF
14	TRBV27	TRBJ2-7	CASSFSGSSYEQYF
15	TRBV20-1	TRBJ2-1	CSADWGGSTYNEQFF
15	TRBV4-3	TRBJ1-2	CASSQGPREDYGYTF
14	TRBV5-1	TRBJ2-7	CASRHGTLRGEQYF
12	TRBV20-1	TRBJ1-2	CSAEDGIYGYTF
15	TRBV10-3	TRBJ2-1	CAISERETSGYEQFF
13	TRBV5-6	TRBJ1-2	CASSPGQADGYTF
15	TRBV12-3/TRBV12-4	TRBJ1-6	CASTYQLGLQSPLHF